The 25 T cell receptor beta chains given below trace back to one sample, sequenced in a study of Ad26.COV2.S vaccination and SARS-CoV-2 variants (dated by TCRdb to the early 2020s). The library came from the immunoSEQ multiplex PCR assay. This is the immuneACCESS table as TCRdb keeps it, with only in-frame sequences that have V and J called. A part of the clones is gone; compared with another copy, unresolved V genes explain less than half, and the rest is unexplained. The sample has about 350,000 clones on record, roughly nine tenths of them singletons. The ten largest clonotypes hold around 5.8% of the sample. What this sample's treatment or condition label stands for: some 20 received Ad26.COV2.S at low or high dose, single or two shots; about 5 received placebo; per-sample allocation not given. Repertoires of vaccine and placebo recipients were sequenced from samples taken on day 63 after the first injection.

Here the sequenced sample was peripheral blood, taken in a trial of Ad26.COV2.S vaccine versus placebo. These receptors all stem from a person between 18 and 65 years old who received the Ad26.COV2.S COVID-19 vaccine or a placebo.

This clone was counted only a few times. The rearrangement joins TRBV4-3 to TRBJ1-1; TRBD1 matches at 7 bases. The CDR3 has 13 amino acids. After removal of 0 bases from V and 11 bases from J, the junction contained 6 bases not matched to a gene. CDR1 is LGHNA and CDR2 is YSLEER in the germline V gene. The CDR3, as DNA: TGCGCCAGCAGCCAAGATCAGCCGACAGGGGCTTTCTTT. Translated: CASSQDQPTGAFF.

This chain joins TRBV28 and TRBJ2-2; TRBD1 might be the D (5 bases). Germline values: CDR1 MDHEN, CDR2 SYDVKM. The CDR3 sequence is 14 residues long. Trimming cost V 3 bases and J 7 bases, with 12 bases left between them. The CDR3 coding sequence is TGTGCCAGCAGTTTCAGGGTAGAGGTCGGGGAGCTGTTTTTT. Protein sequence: CASSFRVEVGELFF.

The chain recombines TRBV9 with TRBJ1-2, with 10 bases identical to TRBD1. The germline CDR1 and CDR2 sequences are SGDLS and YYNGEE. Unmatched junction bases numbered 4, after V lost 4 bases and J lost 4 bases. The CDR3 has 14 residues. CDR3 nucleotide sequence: TGTGCCAGCAGCTCTCGACAGGGGGCCTATGGCTACACCTTC. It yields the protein CASSSRQGAYGYTF.

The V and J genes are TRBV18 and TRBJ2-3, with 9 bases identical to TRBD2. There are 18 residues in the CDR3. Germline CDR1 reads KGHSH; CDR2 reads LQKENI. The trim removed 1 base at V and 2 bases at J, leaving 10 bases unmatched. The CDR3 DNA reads TGTGCCAGCTCACCACAAAACGCCGGACTAGCGAACACAGATACGCAGTATTTT. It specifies CASSPQNAGLANTDTQYF.

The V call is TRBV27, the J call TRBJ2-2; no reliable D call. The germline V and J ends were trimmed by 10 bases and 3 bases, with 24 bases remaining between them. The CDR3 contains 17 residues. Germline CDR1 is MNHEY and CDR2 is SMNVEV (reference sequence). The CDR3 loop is CATSRVSGVKDTGELFF. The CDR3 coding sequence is TGTGCCACGTCACGGGTGTCTGGAGTAAAAGACACCGGGGAGCTGTTTTTT.

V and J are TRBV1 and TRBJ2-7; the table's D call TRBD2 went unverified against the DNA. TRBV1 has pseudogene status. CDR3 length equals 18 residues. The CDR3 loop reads CTSSQDELAGVSGDEQYF. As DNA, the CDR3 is TGCACCAGCAGCCAAGATGAACTAGCGGGAGTGTCTGGCGACGAGCAGTACTTC.

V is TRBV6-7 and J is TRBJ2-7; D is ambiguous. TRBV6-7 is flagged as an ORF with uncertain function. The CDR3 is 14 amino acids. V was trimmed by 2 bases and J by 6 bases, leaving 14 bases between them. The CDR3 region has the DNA TGTGCCAGCAGTTACGAGGTTTCCCGCGTCGAGCAGTACTTC. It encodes CASSYEVSRVEQYF.

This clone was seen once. The CDR3 loop reads CASRTPGDSSFYGYTF. CDR3 DNA sequence: TGTGCCAGTAGGACGCCGGGGGACAGTAGTTTTTATGGCTACACCTTC. V usage is TRBV19 and J usage is TRBJ1-2, with TRBD1 matching 7 bases. Trimming took 6 bases from V and 5 from J; bases not matched to a gene: 15. The germline gives CDR1 LNHDA, CDR2 SQIVND (reference sequence). The CDR3 spans 16 residues.

This CDR3 reads CASSPPMGAQETQYF. CDR3 bases: TGTGCCAGCAGCCCACCCATGGGGGCCCAAGAGACCCAGTACTTC. The gene calls are TRBV6-2 or TRBV6-3 and TRBJ2-5; perhaps TRBD1 as D (6 bases). The CDR3 totals 15 residues. V was trimmed by 6 bases and J by 1 base, leaving 15 bases between them. The germline V gene encodes CDR1 MNHEY and CDR2 SVGEGT.

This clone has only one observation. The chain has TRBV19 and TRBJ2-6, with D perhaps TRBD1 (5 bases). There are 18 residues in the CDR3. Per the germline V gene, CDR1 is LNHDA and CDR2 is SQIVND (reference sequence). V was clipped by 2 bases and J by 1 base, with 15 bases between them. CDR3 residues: CASSITYRIDSGANVLTF. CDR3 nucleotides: TGTGCCAGTAGTATAACATACAGGATTGATTCTGGGGCCAACGTCCTGACTTTC. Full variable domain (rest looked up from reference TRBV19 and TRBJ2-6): DGGITQSPKYLFRKEGQNVTLSCEQNLNHDAMYWYRQDPGQGLRLIYYSQIVNDFQKGDIAEGYSVSREKKESFPLTVTSAQKNPTAFYLCASSITYRIDSGANVLTFGAGSRLTVL.

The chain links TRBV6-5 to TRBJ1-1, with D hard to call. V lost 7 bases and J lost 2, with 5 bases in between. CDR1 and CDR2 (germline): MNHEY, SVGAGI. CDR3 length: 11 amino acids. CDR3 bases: TGTGCCAGCACCCGAAACACTGAAGCTTTCTTT. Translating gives CASTRNTEAFF.

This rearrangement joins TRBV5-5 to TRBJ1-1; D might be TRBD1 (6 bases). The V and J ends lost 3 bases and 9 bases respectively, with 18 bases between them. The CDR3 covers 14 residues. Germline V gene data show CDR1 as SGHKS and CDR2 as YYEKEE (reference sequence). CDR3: CASSWGAEGQKAFF. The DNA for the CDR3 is TGTGCCAGCAGCTGGGGGGCCGAGGGGCAGAAAGCTTTCTTT.

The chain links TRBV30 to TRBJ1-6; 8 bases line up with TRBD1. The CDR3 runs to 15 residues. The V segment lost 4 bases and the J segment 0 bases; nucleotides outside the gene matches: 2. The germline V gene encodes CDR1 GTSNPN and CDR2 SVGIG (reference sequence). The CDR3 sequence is CAWMDRASYNSPLHF. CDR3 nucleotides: TGTGCCTGGATGGACAGGGCCTCCTATAATTCACCCCTCCACTTT.

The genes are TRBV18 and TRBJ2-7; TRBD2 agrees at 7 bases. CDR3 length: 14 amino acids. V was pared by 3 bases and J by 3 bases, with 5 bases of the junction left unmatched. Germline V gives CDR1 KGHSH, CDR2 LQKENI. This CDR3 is CASSPSLAYYEQYF. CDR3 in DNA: TGTGCCAGCTCACCGTCACTAGCGTACTACGAGCAGTACTTC.

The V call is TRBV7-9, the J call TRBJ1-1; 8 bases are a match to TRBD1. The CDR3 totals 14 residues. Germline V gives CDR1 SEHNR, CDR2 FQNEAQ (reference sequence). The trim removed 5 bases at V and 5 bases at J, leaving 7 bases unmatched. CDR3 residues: CASSEQGGRTEAFF. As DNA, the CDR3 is TGTGCCAGCAGCGAACAGGGGGGTCGAACTGAAGCTTTCTTT. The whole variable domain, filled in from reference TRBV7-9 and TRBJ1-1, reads DTGVSQNPRHKITKRGQNVTFRCDPISEHNRLYWYRQTLGQGPEFLTYFQNEAQLEKSRLLSDRFSAERPKGSFSTLEIQRTEQGDSAMYLCASSEQGGRTEAFFGQGTRLTVV.

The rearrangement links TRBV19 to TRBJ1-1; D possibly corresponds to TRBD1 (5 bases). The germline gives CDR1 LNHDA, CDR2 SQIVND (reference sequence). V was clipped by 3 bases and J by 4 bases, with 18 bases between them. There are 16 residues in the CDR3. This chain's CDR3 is CASSIIGISGGTEAFF. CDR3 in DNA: TGTGCCAGTAGTATTATAGGAATAAGCGGGGGCACTGAAGCTTTCTTT.

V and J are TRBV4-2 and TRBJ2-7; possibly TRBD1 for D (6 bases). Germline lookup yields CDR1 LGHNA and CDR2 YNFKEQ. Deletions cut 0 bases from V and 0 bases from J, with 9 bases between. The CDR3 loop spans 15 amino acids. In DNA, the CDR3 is TGTGCCAGCAGCCAAGATGGGACACCCTCCTACGAGCAGTACTTC. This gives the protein CASSQDGTPSYEQYF.

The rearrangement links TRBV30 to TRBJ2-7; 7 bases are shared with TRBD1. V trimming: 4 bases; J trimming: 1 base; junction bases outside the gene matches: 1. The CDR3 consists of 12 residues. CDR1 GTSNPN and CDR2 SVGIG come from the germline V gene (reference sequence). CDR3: CAWNRGSYEQYF. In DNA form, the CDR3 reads TGTGCCTGGAACAGGGGTTCCTACGAGCAGTACTTC.

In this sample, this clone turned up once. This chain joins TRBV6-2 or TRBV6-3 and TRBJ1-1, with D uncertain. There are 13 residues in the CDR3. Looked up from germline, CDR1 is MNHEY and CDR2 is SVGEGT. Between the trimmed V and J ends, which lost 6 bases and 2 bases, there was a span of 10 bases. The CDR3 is CASSFPTNTEAFF. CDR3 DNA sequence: TGTGCCAGCAGCTTCCCGACAAACACTGAAGCTTTCTTT.

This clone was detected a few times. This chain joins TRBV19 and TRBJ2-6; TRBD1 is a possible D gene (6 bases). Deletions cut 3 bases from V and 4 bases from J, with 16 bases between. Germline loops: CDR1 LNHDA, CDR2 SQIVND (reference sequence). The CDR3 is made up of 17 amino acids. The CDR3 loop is CASSILTGSGGANVLTF. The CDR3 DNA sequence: TGTGCCAGTAGTATCCTCACAGGGTCGGGCGGGGCCAACGTCCTGACTTTC.

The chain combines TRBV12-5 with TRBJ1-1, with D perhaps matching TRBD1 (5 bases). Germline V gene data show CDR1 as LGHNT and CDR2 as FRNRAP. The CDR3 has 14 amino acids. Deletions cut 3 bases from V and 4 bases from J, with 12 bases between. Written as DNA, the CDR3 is TGTGCTAGTGGTTTAGTCAGGGAGGGCACTGAAGCTTTCTTT. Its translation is CASGLVREGTEAFF.

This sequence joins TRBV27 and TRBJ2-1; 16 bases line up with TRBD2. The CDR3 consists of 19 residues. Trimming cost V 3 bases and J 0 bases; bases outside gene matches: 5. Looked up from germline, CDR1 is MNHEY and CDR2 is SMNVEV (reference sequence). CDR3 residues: CASSFRGLAGGSSYNEQFF. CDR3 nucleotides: TGTGCCAGCAGTTTTAGGGGACTAGCGGGAGGGAGCTCCTACAATGAGCAGTTCTTC.

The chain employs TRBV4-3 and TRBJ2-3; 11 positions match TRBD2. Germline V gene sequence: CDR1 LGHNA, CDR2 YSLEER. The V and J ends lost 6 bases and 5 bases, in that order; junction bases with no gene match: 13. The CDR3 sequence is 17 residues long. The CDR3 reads CASRRILAGGPGDTQYF. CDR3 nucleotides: TGCGCCAGCAGGCGTATATTAGCGGGGGGGCCAGGAGATACGCAGTATTTT.

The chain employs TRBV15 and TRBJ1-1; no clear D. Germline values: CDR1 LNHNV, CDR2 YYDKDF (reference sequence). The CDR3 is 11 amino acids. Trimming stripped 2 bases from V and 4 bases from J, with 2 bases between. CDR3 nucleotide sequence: TGTGCCACCAGCAGAACCACTGAAGCTTTCTTT. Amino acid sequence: CATSRTTEAFF.

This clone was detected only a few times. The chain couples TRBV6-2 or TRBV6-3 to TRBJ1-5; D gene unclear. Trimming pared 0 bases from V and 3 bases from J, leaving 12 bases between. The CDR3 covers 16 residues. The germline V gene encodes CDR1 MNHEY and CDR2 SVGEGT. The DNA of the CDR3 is TGTGCCAGCAGTTACTCGACGTACAGCTACAATCAGCCCCAGCATTTT. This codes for CASSYSTYSYNQPQHF.